The clone carrying this T cell receptor (beta chain) was detected a few times. Its antigen is not identified. In TCRdb, the 5' RACE reads were re-called with MiXCR into one record per CDR3 protein. This table has around 500,000 distinct CDR3 sequences, over 15% appearing once. The sample belongs to a study of T-cell memory formation after mild COVID-19. Findings and limits, study-wide: The study found contracting CD4+ clones mainly in CM and EM and contracting CD8+ clones in EMRA. The study detected some responding clones in pre-infection memory, suggesting cross-reactive memory joined. Clones that contracted from day 15 to 85 had balanced CD4/CD8; later expanders were CD4+ biased.

After removal of 0 bases from V and 6 bases from J, the junction contained 13 bases not matched to a gene. This CDR3 comprises 17 residues. CDR1 MNHNS and CDR2 SASEGT come from the germline V gene. This TCR derives from an adult woman who had mild COVID-19 (a few samples of this study predate the infection). Cell type and time point are not known. Sequenced material: PBMCs or a T cell subset sorted from them (not recorded which). The V call is TRBV6-1, the J call TRBJ1-1; 7 bases line up with TRBD1. In DNA form, the CDR3 reads TGTGCCAGCAGTGAAGCGCTTCGGAACAGGGGAGGGGCTGAAGCTTTCTTT. This encodes CASSEALRNRGGAEAFF.